This TCR beta chain was captured by sequencing in a study of beta chain features in type 1 diabetes. Study-level results: High-TCR-expressing cells could be over-represented by cDNA sequencing. TCRB CDR3 length was moderately but significantly reduced in all four CD4+ subsets of Type 1 diabetes patients. A pattern of fewer insertions and more deletions at VDJ junctions was seen in type 1 diabetes patients.

Since all of the isolated RNA was reverse transcribed, expressed TCRB transcripts were what got sequenced. Clones were sequenced by immunoSEQ multiplex PCR, and TCRdb holds only the in-frame ones, with some missing. This sample has under 350,000 clones, with about 23% found just once. CDR1 is SGHRS and CDR2 is YFSETQ in the germline V gene. The CDR3 is 15 amino acids. V lost 4 bases to trimming and J lost 5 bases; unmatched junction nucleotides: 11. In this sample, this clone turned up a few times. What it binds is unknown. Sequencing used naive CD4+ T cells from blood. This sequence originates from a woman under 40 with type 1 diabetes. The genes are TRBV5-1 and TRBJ2-5; 7 positions agree with TRBD1. CDR3: CASSVPEGAGETQYF. In nucleotides, the CDR3 is TGCGCCAGCAGCGTACCCGAGGGGGCTGGGGAGACCCAGTACTTC.